This T cell receptor beta chain was recovered during a study of graft-versus-host responses after intestinal transplantation (dated by TCRdb to the early 2020s). Concerning the study at large: Multivisceral, liver-intestinal, or isolated intestinal transplants were received by the recipients. Every recipient was given anti-thymocyte globulin induction, followed by about three years of maintenance tacrolimus and steroids. Graft-versus-host and host-versus-graft alloreactive T cell clones were tracked in the graft, circulation and bone marrow after intestinal transplantation using bulk TCR-beta CDR3 sequencing. Alloreactive clones were identified by sequencing pre-transplant mixed lymphocyte reaction products and comparing these products with unstimulated pre-transplant donor and recipient T cells. Of the roughly 25 intestinal transplant recipients enrolled in the cohort, one of whom was a retransplant, a few patients without pretransplant specimens were excluded. Donor T cell macrochimerism was defined as a peak of at least 4% donor T cells among recipient peripheral blood mononuclear cells. Rather than being sequenced by the commercial service, samples from three later patients were sequenced in-house on an Illumina MiSeq and processed with MiXCR. What the authors observed across the whole study: Peak levels of circulating GvH clones were associated with declines in HvG clones early after transplant. Conclusions were limited by the relatively low number and heterogeneity of intestinal transplant patients. GvH clones were detected in recipient bone marrow, and some of these GvH clones were observed earlier in ileal mucosa or blood, consistent with an intestinal mucosal origin. In patients with donor T cell macrochimerism, the allografts had high GvH to HvG T cell clonal ratios.

As to this clone: No cognate antigen has been identified for it. No much larger clone is present one base from it, and per-base qualities are unavailable.

Taken from cysteine to phenylalanine, the CDR3 has 13 residues. Only CDR3 DNA remains: 39 bases, in frame from the first base. Reading the germline V gene gives CDR1 MNHEY and CDR2 SVGAGI. The junction shows trimming of 1 base on V and 6 bases on J, plus 9 bases between the germline ends. This specimen's time point label, per the study, means: cells obtained before transplantation from donor or recipient. CD3+CD4+ and CD3+CD8+ populations were FACS-sorted from unstimulated pre-transplant donor and recipient cells taken from spleen or lymph nodes. The library was prepared using the immunoSEQ multiplex PCR assay. For most patients, genomic DNA was isolated with the Qiagen DNeasy Blood and Tissue Kit and sent frozen to Adaptive Biotechnologies for TCR sequencing. Adaptive Biotechnologies carried out high-throughput TCR-beta CDR3 sequencing of genomic DNA for most patients. The original pipeline was this. TCR sequencing data were retrieved from Adaptive's ImmunoSEQ software for about 17 patients, whereas three other patients were processed with MiXCR and VDJtools. To correct CD4 versus CD8 sorting errors, sequences present in both subsets at a frequency ratio below 5:1 were removed. CDR3 nucleotide sequences shared between donor and recipient were removed because the origin of such sequences could not be assigned. Alloreactive clones required at least 2-fold expansion over unstimulated cells and minimum CFSE-low frequency of 0.002% (template counts) or 0.001% (read counts). A clone was considered mappable if detected in the sequenced pre-transplant spleen, lymph node, or MLR CFSE-low populations of the donor or recipient. The cumulative frequency of alloreactive clones was calculated as a percentage of all sequences, weighted by copy number. The immuneACCESS repertoire file appears here via TCRdb, limited to in-frame rearrangements. These files lack a portion of the clones; in checked studies, under half of the deficit traces to unresolved V genes, and the cause of the others is not known. V, J and clone size are taken as reported in that table, and D and trimming were inferred from the DNA itself. The sample table holds under 90,000 clones, of which nearly 90% were seen once. Together, the top ten hold less than 5% of the sample.

The source material was unstimulated CD8+ T cells sorted from spleen or lymph node cells, sampled before transplant. The source of this sequence is a human donor who was the organ donor for an intestinal transplant. The sequence joins TRBV6-5 to TRBJ1-1, with TRBD1 perhaps the D gene, on 6 matching bases. The CDR3: CASSYFQGPEAFF. The DNA is TGTGCCAGCAGTTACTTTCAGGGGCCTGAAGCTTTCTTT.